The 32 T cell receptor beta chains in this list originate from one sample, sequenced in a study of persistence of HIV-infected CD4 T cells. The immunoSEQ assay was version 4, run in survey mode. Sequencing used immunoSEQ multiplex PCR; TCRdb keeps in-frame clones, though not all of them. The data hold about 40,000 clones, with roughly 74% observed a single time. No cognate antigen is known for these TCRs. The stimulus was an HIV-1 Gag 15-mer peptide pool, 0.85 to 1 ug/peptide/mL. CD40L-negative CD69-negative CD45RO-high memory CD4+ T cells were sorted as populations depleted of antigen-responding cells. This specimen was CD4+ T cells sorted from PBMCs after roughly 18-hour stimulation, taken from a patient who received antiretroviral therapy. The receptors here all came from an adult man with HIV who was CMV-seropositive.

This clone has a single count. The chain recombines TRBV29-1 with TRBJ1-2; D is ambiguous. Trimming removed 4 bases from V and 1 base from J, with 10 bases in between. Germline CDR1 reads SQVTM; CDR2 reads ANQGSEA. The CDR3 is made up of 13 amino acids. Here the CDR3 reads CSVGSGFNYGYTF. In nucleotides, the CDR3 is TGCAGCGTTGGGTCTGGGTTTAACTATGGCTACACCTTC. Combining the CDR3 with reference TRBV29-1 and TRBJ1-2 gives the whole variable domain SAVISQKPSRDICQRGTSLTIQCQVDSQVTMMFWYRQQPGQSLTLIATANQGSEATYESGFVIDKFPISRPNLTFSTLTVSNMSPEDSSIYLCSVGSGFNYGYTFGSGTRLTVV.

The chain combines TRBV5-1 with TRBJ2-5, with D perhaps matching TRBD1 or TRBD2 (5 bases each). V lost 3 bases and J 1 base, leaving 10 bases between the germline ends. This CDR3 is built from 14 residues. The germline gives CDR1 SGHRS, CDR2 YFSETQ. CDR3 coding DNA: TGCGCCAGCAGCTCCGGGACGGCCCAAGAGACCCAGTACTTC. Translation: CASSSGTAQETQYF.

This clone was seen a few times. This chain connects TRBV5-8 to TRBJ1-5, with 7 bases aligning to TRBD1. The V segment lost 4 bases and the J segment 0 bases; nucleotides outside the gene matches: 1. The CDR3 covers 14 residues. CDR1 is SGHTS, CDR2 YDEGEE, per germline. The CDR3 loop reads CASSRDSSNQPQHF. CDR3 sequence (DNA): TGTGCCAGCAGCCGGGACAGTAGCAATCAGCCCCAGCATTTT.

V and J are TRBV10-1 and TRBJ1-2, with a weak D call TRBD1 (6 bases). The CDR3 is 14 residues long. Germline V gives CDR1 WNHNN, CDR2 SYGVQD (reference sequence). V dropped 5 bases and J dropped 4 bases, with 14 bases sitting between them. Here the CDR3 DNA reads TGCGCCAGCAGTCCCTCGGGGGGCGGCTATGGCTACACCTTC. This encodes CASSPSGGGYGYTF.

This clone was counted only a few times. The chain links TRBV7-2 to TRBJ2-2; 8 nucleotides agree with TRBD2. Germline V gene data show CDR1 as SGHTA and CDR2 as FQGNSA. The V gene end was trimmed by 4 bases and the J gene end by 5 bases; junction bases not matched to a gene: 12. There are 17 residues in the CDR3. The CDR3 DNA is TGTGCCAGCAGCTCCCCTGGCGGGAGGCCCGGAACCGGGGAGCTGTTTTTT. It codes for CASSSPGGRPGTGELFF.

The chain has TRBV7-8 and TRBJ1-1; D ambiguous. The CDR3 extends over 15 amino acids. The ends were cut back, 9 bases at V and 4 bases at J, with 21 bases in the middle. The germline gives CDR1 SGHVS, CDR2 FQNEAQ. The CDR3 here is CASRRSGSPGTEAFF. CDR3 bases: TGTGCCAGTCGGCGGTCGGGGTCACCCGGCACTGAAGCTTTCTTT.

The chain carries TRBV20-1 and TRBJ2-7; possible D gene TRBD2, 5 bases. V shed 3 bases and J shed 1 base, with 13 bases lying between them. CDR1 and CDR2 from the germline V gene are DFQATT and SNEGSKA (reference sequence). The CDR3 loop spans 14 amino acids. The CDR3 DNA reads TGCAGTGCTAGTCGGGCGGGTTTTTCCTACGAGCAGTACTTC. This gives the protein CSASRAGFSYEQYF.

The chain joins TRBV2 to TRBJ2-7, with D tentatively TRBD1 or TRBD2 (5 bases each). The CDR3 contains 13 residues. Trimming pared 2 bases from V and 5 bases from J, leaving 10 bases between. Per the germline V gene, CDR1 is SNHLY and CDR2 is FYNNEI. The DNA of the CDR3 is TGTGCCAGCAGTGAAACCGGGACGAACGAGCAGTACTTC. Amino acid sequence: CASSETGTNEQYF.

The chain employs TRBV7-9 and TRBJ1-4; tentative D call: TRBD1 (6 bases). V lost 4 bases to trimming and J lost 8 bases, with 17 bases between them. Germline loops: CDR1 SEHNR, CDR2 FQNEAQ (reference sequence). This CDR3 has 15 residues. The CDR3 region is CASSSGQLAREKLFF. Here the CDR3 DNA reads TGTGCCAGCAGCTCCGGACAGCTGGCTCGGGAAAAACTGTTTTTT.

The chain links TRBV14 to TRBJ1-2; TRBD1 matches 8 bases. V trimming: 1 base; J trimming: 4 bases; junction bases outside the gene matches: 2. Germline V lookup: CDR1 SGHDN, CDR2 FVKESK. There are 14 residues in the CDR3. CDR3 loop: CASSQVDRGYGYTF. The CDR3 nucleotides read TGTGCCAGCAGCCAAGTAGACAGGGGCTATGGCTACACCTTC.

This rearrangement joins TRBV6-5 to TRBJ2-7, with 9 bases fitting TRBD2. The V gene's germline CDR1 is MNHEY and CDR2 SVGAGI. Unmatched junction bases numbered 10, after V lost 0 bases and J lost 7 bases. This CDR3 comprises 16 residues. Here the CDR3 DNA reads TGTGCCAGCAGTTACTCGAGATCCGGGGCGGGGGGGGAGCAGTACTTC. Translated, it gives CASSYSRSGAGGEQYF.

By sample fraction, this clone is medium-sized (0.01 to 0.1%). The chain links TRBV5-1 to TRBJ2-3; 12 bases match TRBD2. Germline lookup yields CDR1 SGHRS and CDR2 YFSETQ. V shed 4 bases and J 4 bases; nucleotides not matched to a gene: 4. CDR3 size: 15 residues. The CDR3 loop reads CASSQTSGSSDTQYF. CDR3 coding DNA: TGCGCCAGCAGCCAGACTAGCGGGAGTTCAGATACGCAGTATTTT.

The rearrangement links TRBV4-1 to TRBJ1-2; D is unresolved. The CDR3 is 16 amino acids. Germline V gene lookup returns CDR1 MGHRA and CDR2 YSYEKL. Trimming stripped 0 bases from V and 4 bases from J, with 15 bases between. CDR3 loop: CASSQDTSTGGYGYTF. The DNA of the CDR3 is TGCGCCAGCAGCCAAGATACATCGACCGGTGGCTATGGCTACACCTTC.

The chain links TRBV5-5 to TRBJ1-2; tentatively, D is TRBD1 (6 bases). With 7 bases removed from V and 1 base from J, the gap between germline ends came to 26 bases. The CDR3 is 18 amino acids. Germline V gives CDR1 SGHKS, CDR2 YYEKEE (reference sequence). CDR3 in amino acids: CASSRELDSLSVNYGYTF. CDR3 coding DNA: TGTGCCAGCTCAAGGGAATTGGACAGCTTATCTGTTAACTATGGCTACACCTTC.

V and J are TRBV7-8 and TRBJ1-1; TRBD1 matches 10 bases. Germline assignment: CDR1 SGHVS and CDR2 FQNEAQ. There are 15 residues in the CDR3. V gave up 6 bases and J gave up 4 bases; unmatched junction bases: 8. CDR3 sequence reads: CASRSHGQGVTEAFF. In nucleotides, the CDR3 is TGTGCCAGCAGGTCTCACGGACAGGGGGTCACTGAAGCTTTCTTT.

The chain links TRBV10-3 to TRBJ1-5, with a tentative D call TRBD1 (6 bases). Germline CDR1 ENHRY, CDR2 SYGVKD. Trimming shortened V by 8 bases and J by 3 bases, and 11 bases separated the two germline ends. CDR3 size: 13 residues. Here the CDR3 DNA reads TGTGCCATCTGGGCAGGGGCCAATCAGCCCCAGCATTTT. Translating gives CAIWAGANQPQHF.

This chain joins TRBV9 and TRBJ1-5; unclear D gene. In germline, CDR1 is SGDLS, CDR2 YYNGEE. This CDR3 has 15 residues. Trimming removed 4 bases at V and 7 bases at J, with 18 bases between. The chain's CDR3 is CASSPSGSVIQPQHF. As DNA, the CDR3 is TGTGCCAGCAGCCCCAGCGGGAGTGTCATACAGCCCCAGCATTTT.

This rearrangement joins TRBV11-2 to TRBJ1-1, with unresolved D. V was cut by 5 bases and J by 1 base, with 11 bases left in between. Germline CDR1 reads SGHAT; CDR2 reads FQNNGV. The CDR3 has 14 amino acids. The CDR3 DNA follows: TGTGCCAGCAGCCCACAGAGATCGAACACTGAAGCTTTCTTT. It yields the protein CASSPQRSNTEAFF.

V gene TRBV5-6 combines with J gene TRBJ2-3; D not certain. The CDR3 is made up of 11 amino acids. Trimming stripped 4 bases from V and 1 base from J, with 1 base between. The germline gives CDR1 SGHDT, CDR2 YYEEEE. The CDR3 is CASSRTDTQYF. The CDR3, as DNA: TGTGCCAGCAGCCGCACAGATACGCAGTATTTT.

This chain joins TRBV24-1 and TRBJ2-1, with D tentatively TRBD2 (5 bases). V was trimmed by 4 bases and J by 8 bases, leaving 14 bases between them. CDR1 is KGHDR, CDR2 SFDVKD, per germline. The CDR3 extends over 14 amino acids. The CDR3 reads CATSDPGVVDEQFF. CDR3 in DNA: TGTGCCACCAGTGACCCCGGGGTAGTGGATGAGCAGTTCTTC.

V is TRBV4-3 and J is TRBJ1-1; D unclear. The V gene lost 2 bases and the J gene lost 7 bases, with 17 bases spanning the gap. In germline, CDR1 is LGHNA, CDR2 YSLEER. The CDR3 consists of 15 residues. CDR3 in amino acids: CASSQHADFQGEAFF. The CDR3 DNA reads as TGCGCCAGCAGCCAACATGCGGACTTTCAAGGTGAAGCTTTCTTT.

The chain has TRBV16 and TRBJ1-1; D unclear. CDR1 and CDR2 (germline): KGHSY, FQNENV. CDR3 length equals 13 residues. V lost 0 bases, J lost 5 bases, and 7 bases lay in between. The CDR3 here is CASSQSMLTEAFF. The CDR3 nucleotides read TGTGCCAGCAGCCAATCCATGCTGACTGAAGCTTTCTTT.

Here the CDR3 DNA reads TGTGCCAGCAGCCCGGAGAGGGAAAACACCATATATTTT. Protein product: CASSPERENTIYF. The chain has TRBV9 and TRBJ1-3; D ambiguous. Germline values: CDR1 SGDLS, CDR2 YYNGEE. This CDR3 has 13 amino acids. The V gene lost 4 bases and the J gene lost 6 bases, with 11 bases spanning the gap.

The CDR3 DNA is TGTGCCTGGAGTGCATTGACTGGTACCGGGGAGCTGTTTTTT. Its protein product is CAWSALTGTGELFF. V usage is TRBV30 and J usage is TRBJ2-2; D is undetermined. Germline assignment: CDR1 GTSNPN and CDR2 SVGIG (reference sequence). The CDR3 contains 14 residues. The ends were cut back, 1 base at V and 5 bases at J, with 11 bases in the middle.

The genes are TRBV3-1 (or the pseudogene TRBV3-2) and TRBJ1-1; 8 positions agree with TRBD1. CDR1 and CDR2 from the germline V gene are LGHDT and YNNKEL (reference sequence). The CDR3 contains 13 residues. V shed 2 bases, J shed 6 bases, and the junction held 2 bases outside the gene matches. The CDR3 DNA follows: TGTGCCAGCAGCCAACTACAGGGGGCTGAAGCTTTCTTT. This gives the protein CASSQLQGAEAFF.

This chain links TRBV7-8 with TRBJ1-2, with a weak D call TRBD1 (5 bases). This CDR3 has 15 residues. Germline V lookup: CDR1 SGHVS, CDR2 FQNEAQ. V lost 4 bases and J lost 1, with 13 bases in between. The CDR3 DNA reads as TGTGCCAGCAGCTATACGCCGACAGTTAACTATGGCTACACCTTC. This gives the protein CASSYTPTVNYGYTF.

J is TRBJ1-5 and V is TRBV19; a possible D gene is TRBD1 (6 bases). The CDR3 sequence is 17 residues long. V was cut by 0 bases and J by 1 base, with 13 bases left in between. Germline V gene lookup returns CDR1 LNHDA and CDR2 SQIVND (reference sequence). Here the CDR3 reads CASSIDLGGGSNQPQHF. CDR3 nucleotides: TGTGCCAGTAGTATAGATCTAGGGGGTGGGAGCAATCAGCCCCAGCATTTT. The full variable domain, rest sourced from reference TRBV19 and TRBJ1-5, is DGGITQSPKYLFRKEGQNVTLSCEQNLNHDAMYWYRQDPGQGLRLIYYSQIVNDFQKGDIAEGYSVSREKKESFPLTVTSAQKNPTAFYLCASSIDLGGGSNQPQHFGDGTRLSIL.

V is TRBV5-6 and J is TRBJ2-7, with D possibly being TRBD1 or TRBD2 (5 bases each). Trimming took 4 bases from V and 1 from J, leaving 21 bases between them. The CDR3 is 17 amino acids. The germline gives CDR1 SGHDT, CDR2 YYEEEE. The chain's CDR3 is CASSQLWGAKGSYEQYF. For the CDR3, the DNA is TGTGCCAGCAGCCAGCTCTGGGGAGCGAAGGGGTCCTACGAGCAGTACTTC.

The rearrangement uses TRBV6-5 and TRBJ2-5; no definite D call. Per germline, CDR1 MNHEY and CDR2 SVGAGI. Trimming stripped 6 bases from V and 4 bases from J, with 12 bases between. The CDR3 contains 13 residues. CDR3 amino acids: CASRSWGRETQYF. DNA for the CDR3: TGTGCCAGCAGGTCATGGGGTCGAGAGACCCAGTACTTC.

The V gene is TRBV10-2, the J gene TRBJ2-2; D assignment may be TRBD1 or TRBD2 (5 bases each). From germline, CDR1 is WSHSY and CDR2 SAAADI. V lost 7 bases to trimming and J lost 0 bases, with 9 bases between them. CDR3 length: 14 amino acids. CDR3 region: CASMGVSNTGELFF. The CDR3 DNA sequence: TGCGCCAGCATGGGGGTCTCGAACACCGGGGAGCTGTTTTTT.

The chain uses TRBV10-3 and TRBJ2-3, with D perhaps matching TRBD2 (7 bases). The V gene's germline CDR1 is ENHRY and CDR2 SYGVKD. The CDR3 length is 16 residues. V dropped 3 bases and J dropped 2 bases, with 15 bases sitting between them. The CDR3 region has the DNA TGTGCCATCAGTGACCTCGGGGGGCCTAACACAGATACGCAGTATTTT. Translation gives CAISDLGGPNTDTQYF.

This clone is a singleton in its sample. The V call is TRBV7-8, the J call TRBJ2-5, with TRBD2 as a possible D gene (6 bases). V dropped 5 bases and J dropped 5 bases, with 12 bases sitting between them. The CDR3 is made up of 13 amino acids. CDR1 and CDR2 (germline): SGHVS, FQNEAQ. CDR3 sequence (DNA): TGTGCCAGCAGCCACGGGAGTTACGAGACCCAGTACTTC. It specifies CASSHGSYETQYF.